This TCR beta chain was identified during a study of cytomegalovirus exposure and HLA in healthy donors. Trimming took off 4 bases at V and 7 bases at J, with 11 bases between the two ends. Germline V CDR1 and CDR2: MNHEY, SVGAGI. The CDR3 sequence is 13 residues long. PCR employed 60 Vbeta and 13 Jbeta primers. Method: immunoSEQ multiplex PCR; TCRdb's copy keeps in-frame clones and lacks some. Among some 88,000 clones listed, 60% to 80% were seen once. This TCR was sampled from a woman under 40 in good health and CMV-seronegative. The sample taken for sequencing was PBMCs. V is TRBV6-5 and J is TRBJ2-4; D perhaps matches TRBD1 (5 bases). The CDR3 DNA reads TGTGCCAGCAGTTTTCAGGGCGGCAACATTCAGTACTTC. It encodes CASSFQGGNIQYF.